Presented here are 9 T cell receptor beta chains from one specimen sequenced in a study of control samples from healthy donors and cancer patients. Using immunoSEQ multiplex PCR, the repertoire was profiled, and TCRdb retains in-frame clones only, with some absent. Among 120,000 or so clones listed, over 85% were seen once. Sequenced material: blood. The receptors come from a man younger than 40 in good health.

V usage is TRBV19 and J usage is TRBJ1-1, with TRBD1 as a possible D gene (5 bases). The CDR3 has 17 amino acids. Germline loops: CDR1 LNHDA, CDR2 SQIVND (reference sequence). V was cut by 2 bases and J by 1 base, with 17 bases left in between. The CDR3 is CASSIMGTGTANTEAFF. The CDR3 DNA is TGTGCCAGTAGTATAATGGGAACCGGGACGGCGAACACTGAAGCTTTCTTT.

V gene TRBV7-2 combines with J gene TRBJ1-1, with 7 positions matching TRBD1. The CDR3 has 14 amino acids. Germline trimming cut 5 bases from V and 2 bases from J; bases unmatched to any gene: 5. Per germline, CDR1 SGHTA and CDR2 FQGNSA. The CDR3 loop is CASSPGTVNTEAFF. CDR3 DNA: TGTGCCAGCAGCCCAGGGACAGTCAACACTGAAGCTTTCTTT.

The chain's CDR3 is CASSFGQFNQPQHF. CDR3 DNA: TGTGCCAGCAGTTTCGGACAGTTCAATCAGCCCCAGCATTTT. V and J are TRBV27 and TRBJ1-5, with a weak D call TRBD1 (6 bases). Per the germline V gene, CDR1 is MNHEY and CDR2 is SMNVEV (reference sequence). The CDR3 has 14 residues. V was clipped by 3 bases and J by 3 bases, with 9 bases between them.

The chain joins TRBV4-1 to TRBJ1-4, with D tentatively TRBD1 (5 bases). There are 13 residues in the CDR3. Germline CDR1 MGHRA, CDR2 YSYEKL. The ends were cut back, 3 bases at V and 5 bases at J, with 7 bases in the middle. The CDR3 DNA sequence: TGCGCCAGCAGCCAGGGGGTGAATGAAAAACTGTTTTTT. Protein: CASSQGVNEKLFF.

The chain recombines TRBV23-1 with TRBJ2-2, with 8 bases aligning to TRBD1. TRBV23-1 is an open reading frame, and its role is uncertain. The CDR3 has 17 residues. V trimming: 6 bases; J trimming: 2 bases; junction bases outside the gene matches: 11. CDR3 sequence (DNA): TGCGCCAGCAGCCCCTCTTGCGGACAGGGAAACACCGGGGAGCTGTTTTTT. It codes for CASSPSCGQGNTGELFF.

The rearrangement joins TRBV7-9 to TRBJ2-7; no definite D call. The V gene's germline CDR1 is SEHNR and CDR2 FQNEAQ (reference sequence). This CDR3 contains 13 residues. The ends were cut back, 3 bases at V and 2 bases at J, with 8 bases in the middle. The CDR3 here is CASSLAGPYEQYF. CDR3 coding DNA: TGTGCCAGCAGCTTGGCAGGTCCCTACGAGCAGTACTTC.

The CDR3 protein is CASGGVATGSGNTIYF. CDR3 in DNA: TGTGCCAGCGGGGGGGTAGCTACAGGCTCTGGAAACACCATATATTTT. This chain connects TRBV2 to TRBJ1-3; D might be TRBD1 (5 bases). CDR3 length equals 16 residues. The V gene's germline CDR1 is SNHLY and CDR2 FYNNEI. The V and J ends lost 8 bases and 0 bases respectively, with 17 bases between them.

This rearrangement joins TRBV19 to TRBJ2-7; TRBD2 matches 8 bases. The CDR3 totals 17 residues. CDR1 is LNHDA and CDR2 is SQIVND in the germline V gene (reference sequence). V was clipped by 3 bases and J by 0 bases; unmatched bases: 10. CDR3 coding DNA: TGTGCCAGTAGTATGTACAGCGGGGGCCCTAGCTCCTACGAGCAGTACTTC. It translates to CASSMYSGGPSSYEQYF.

The V call is TRBV30, the J call TRBJ1-5, with D hard to call. Germline values: CDR1 GTSNPN, CDR2 SVGIG (reference sequence). V was clipped by 2 bases and J by 0 bases, with 5 bases between them. This CDR3 contains 13 residues. The CDR3 sequence is CAWSWDSNQPQHF. In DNA, the CDR3 is TGTGCCTGGAGTTGGGATAGCAATCAGCCCCAGCATTTT.